This TCR beta chain was sequenced for a study of shared clonotypes between healthy human individuals. In germline, CDR1 is SGHTA, CDR2 FQGNSA. V gave up 3 bases and J gave up 0 bases, with 8 bases separating them. The CDR3 has 14 amino acids. Repertoires were generated with immunoSEQ multiplex PCR, while TCRdb's copy carries only in-frame clones and drops some. Of a few million clones listed, approximately 90% were seen once; the top ten hold 0.14%. This chain joins TRBV7-2 and TRBJ1-1; D is undetermined. The sample comprised naive CD4+ T cells sorted from blood. Subset meaning: CD45RA+ positively selected. The TCR originated in a man younger than 35 in good health. CDR3 sequence (DNA): TGTGCCAGCAGCTTTTCTCGGGTGAACACTGAAGCTTTCTTT. Encoded protein: CASSFSRVNTEAFF.